The 31 T cell receptor beta chains in this list originate from one sample, sequenced in a study of low-dose radiotherapy and immunotherapy resistance in tumors. Alpha- and beta-chain coverage of first-strand cDNA came from TRAV- and TRBV-specific primers. The authors amplified TCRs for around 20 PCR cycles with a constant-region primer and a V-primer adapter. MiXCR was run by TCRdb on the reads, yielding one entry per CDR3 protein. The table has 35,000 to 50,000 distinct CDR3 sequences, 25% to 40% seen once. Indicated time point: before trial treatment. Specimen: PBMCs, collected before treatment. These receptors originate from a male donor with gallbladder cancer.

Points on this clonotype: A far larger clone is one nucleotide away, so this likely arose from a read error. V and J are TRBV13 and TRBJ2-6; D is tentatively TRBD1 or TRBD2 (5 bases each). CDR3 length: 15 amino acids. Germline V CDR1 and CDR2: PRHDT, FYEKMQ (reference sequence). The CDR3 sequence is CASSVAGSGADVLTF. Here the CDR3 DNA reads TGTGCCAGCAGTGTTGCCGGTTCCGGGGCCGACGTCCTGACTTTC.

There are many counts of this clonotype. This chain links TRBV11-2 with TRBJ2-3; D not resolved. Looked up from germline, CDR1 is SGHAT and CDR2 is FQNNGV. CDR3 length: 14 residues. Trimming left V 5 bases short and J 0 bases short, with 9 bases between. The CDR3 DNA reads as TGTGCCAGCAGCGTCTCCCTCAGCACAGATACGCAGTATTTT. It codes for CASSVSLSTDTQYF.

The table lists this clonotype with a few counts. The CDR3 sequence is CASSLALAGGLTDTQYF. The CDR3 DNA follows: TGTGCCAGCAGTTTAGCGCTAGCGGGGGGTCTAACAGATACGCAGTATTTT. This chain joins TRBV12-3 or TRBV12-4 and TRBJ2-3; TRBD2 agrees at 11 bases. The V segment lost 0 bases and the J segment 3 bases; nucleotides outside the gene matches: 5. The CDR3 is made up of 17 amino acids.

This clonotype was counted many times. V and J are TRBV29-1 and TRBJ1-5; possible D gene TRBD1, 6 bases. V lost 4 bases and J 5 bases, leaving 9 bases between the germline ends. CDR1 and CDR2 from the germline V gene are SQVTM and ANQGSEA. CDR3 length: 12 residues. As DNA, the CDR3 is TGCAGCGTTGGGGACACCGATCAGCCCCAGCATTTT. Translation gives CSVGDTDQPQHF. The whole variable domain, remainder taken from reference TRBV29-1 and TRBJ1-5, is SAVISQKPSRDICQRGTSLTIQCQVDSQVTMMFWYRQQPGQSLTLIATANQGSEATYESGFVIDKFPISRPNLTFSTLTVSNMSPEDSSIYLCSVGDTDQPQHFGDGTRLSIL.

This clonotype rates as medium-sized (0.01 to 0.1%). The chain is built from TRBV19 and TRBJ1-5, with no clear D. The germline V gene has CDR1 LNHDA and CDR2 SQIVND (reference sequence). With 3 bases removed from V and 6 bases from J, the gap between germline ends came to 15 bases. The CDR3 extends over 15 amino acids. DNA for the CDR3: TGTGCCAGTAGTATGCTCTCCAGTACCGGTCAGCCCCAGCATTTT. It yields the protein CASSMLSSTGQPQHF. Full variable domain (outside the CDR3, taken from reference TRBV19 and TRBJ1-5): DGGITQSPKYLFRKEGQNVTLSCEQNLNHDAMYWYRQDPGQGLRLIYYSQIVNDFQKGDIAEGYSVSREKKESFPLTVTSAQKNPTAFYLCASSMLSSTGQPQHFGDGTRLSIL.

V is TRBV3-1 and J is TRBJ1-2; D remains unclear. V was cut by 10 bases and J by 0 bases, with 15 bases left in between. Germline CDR1 is LGHDT and CDR2 is YNNKEL (reference sequence). CDR3 length: 14 residues. CDR3 sequence: CATRGREANYGYTF. DNA for the CDR3: TGTGCCACCCGAGGGAGGGAAGCTAACTATGGCTACACCTTC.

This clonotype was seen ten or more times. The gene calls are TRBV5-1 and TRBJ2-4; no clear D gene. Trimming left V 4 bases short and J 3 bases short, with 8 bases between. The CDR3 runs 13 residues. The germline gives CDR1 SGHRS, CDR2 YFSETQ. CDR3 amino acids: CASSPPIKNIQYF. The CDR3 DNA reads TGCGCCAGCAGCCCACCGATCAAAAACATTCAGTACTTC. Complete variable domain (other parts from reference TRBV5-1 and TRBJ2-4): KAGVTQTPRYLIKTRGQQVTLSCSPISGHRSVSWYQQTPGQGLQFLFEYFSETQRNKGNFPGRFSGRQFSNSRSEMNVSTLELGDSALYLCASSPPIKNIQYFGAGTRLSVL.

At least ten counts were recorded for this clonotype. CDR3 sequence (DNA): TGTGCCAGCAGTCGAGACAGGGACACCGGGGAGCTGTTTTTT. Protein product: CASSRDRDTGELFF. This chain joins TRBV12-3 or TRBV12-4 and TRBJ2-2, with 7 bases aligning to TRBD1. The CDR3 loop spans 14 amino acids. The V and J ends lost 5 bases and 3 bases, in that order; junction bases with no gene match: 3.

This clonotype was detected ten times or more. The chain has TRBV10-3 and TRBJ2-7; TRBD2 might be the D (5 bases). The germline V gene encodes CDR1 ENHRY and CDR2 SYGVKD. The V gene lost 9 bases and the J gene lost 4 bases, with 13 bases spanning the gap. The CDR3 is made up of 12 amino acids. CDR3 sequence (DNA): TGTGCCATTTCCCGGGATGCGTACGAGCAGTACTTC. This translates into CAISRDAYEQYF.

This clonotype ranks as medium-sized. The J gene is TRBJ2-2, the V gene TRBV28, with 11 bases aligning to TRBD1. The trim removed 4 bases at V and 5 bases at J, leaving 15 bases unmatched. CDR1 is MDHEN and CDR2 is SYDVKM in the germline V gene. The CDR3 extends over 19 amino acids. The CDR3 reads CASSSYRRGTGGQTGELFF. The CDR3 DNA reads TGTGCCAGCAGTTCCTACCGCCGCGGGACAGGGGGGCAAACCGGGGAGCTGTTTTTT.

This clonotype was recorded a few times. The rearrangement links TRBV19 to TRBJ1-6, with 7 positions matching TRBD1. CDR1 LNHDA and CDR2 SQIVND come from the germline V gene (reference sequence). The V and J ends lost 10 bases and 5 bases, in that order; junction bases with no gene match: 14. This CDR3 spans 16 amino acids. CDR3 sequence: CATADRVNHDNSPLHF. CDR3 sequence (DNA): TGTGCCACCGCCGACAGGGTCAATCACGATAATTCACCCCTCCACTTT.

The chain links TRBV6-2 or TRBV6-3 to TRBJ2-7, with D perhaps being TRBD1 or TRBD2 (7 bases each). CDR1 is MNHEY and CDR2 is SVGEGT in the germline V gene. Trimming left V 6 bases short and J 3 bases short, with 18 bases between. CDR3 size: 15 residues. The CDR3 here is CASSERDSRNYEQYF. CDR3 coding DNA: TGTGCCAGCAGCGAGCGGGACAGCCGGAACTACGAGCAGTACTTC.

The table lists this clonotype with a few counts. A far larger clone is off by one base, so a read error is likely. The V and J genes are TRBV6-1 and TRBJ2-5; 14 bases fit TRBD2. Germline V gene data show CDR1 as MNHNS and CDR2 as SASEGT. This CDR3 is 15 amino acids long. Trimming at V came to 4 bases and at J to 11 bases, leaving 9 bases not matched to a gene. The CDR3 bases are TGTGCCAGCAGTGCCGGGACTAGCGGGGGTAATGAGCAGTACTTC. It is translated as CASSAGTSGGNEQYF.

Concerning this clonotype: A single base is all that separates this from a far larger clone, so a read error is likely. The chain carries TRBV7-9 and TRBJ2-7; tentatively, D is TRBD1 (6 bases). In germline, CDR1 is SEHNR, CDR2 FQNEAQ (reference sequence). The CDR3 contains 15 residues. The CDR3 is CVSSSPTGSNYEQYF. DNA for the CDR3: TGTGTCAGCAGCTCCCCGACAGGCTCCAACTACGAGCAGTACTTC.

Many counts were recorded for this clonotype. The chain carries TRBV20-1 and TRBJ2-7; D is unclear. The length of the CDR3 is 13 residues. V was trimmed by 7 bases and J by 3 bases, leaving 16 bases between them. In germline, CDR1 is DFQATT, CDR2 SNEGSKA (reference sequence). Here the CDR3 DNA reads TGCAGTGTATTTGATTCGACTTACTACGAGCAGTACTTC. It codes for CSVFDSTYYEQYF.

This clonotype has at least ten counts. The J gene is TRBJ2-6, the V gene TRBV20-1, with 9 bases identical to TRBD1. Germline V gene data show CDR1 as DFQATT and CDR2 as SNEGSKA (reference sequence). The V and J ends lost 5 bases and 4 bases, in that order; junction bases with no gene match: 12. This CDR3 is 17 amino acids long. The CDR3 here is CSAQGQGLGGGANVLTF. The CDR3 DNA is TGCAGTGCTCAAGGACAGGGGCTAGGAGGCGGGGCCAACGTCCTGACTTTC.

Ten or more counts support this clonotype. V is TRBV30 and J is TRBJ2-1, with D perhaps TRBD2 (6 bases). V was trimmed by 2 bases and J by 10 bases, leaving 18 bases between them. The CDR3 loop spans 14 amino acids. Per germline, CDR1 GTSNPN and CDR2 SVGIG (reference sequence). CDR3 nucleotides: TGTGCCTGGAGTAGCCTCCTTAGCGGAGGCGAGCAGTTCTTC. Protein product: CAWSSLLSGGEQFF. Based on the CDR3 plus reference TRBV30 and TRBJ2-1, the full variable domain is SQTIHQWPATLVQPVGSPLSLECTVEGTSNPNLYWYRQAAGRGLQLLFYSVGIGQISSEVPQNLSASRPQDRQFILSSKKLLLSDSGFYLCAWSSLLSGGEQFFGPGTRLTVL.

The chain carries TRBV5-6 and TRBJ1-1; possible D gene TRBD1, 6 bases. Between the trimmed V and J ends, which lost 3 bases and 2 bases, there was a span of 14 bases. Germline values: CDR1 SGHDT, CDR2 YYEEEE. The CDR3 is 15 residues long. In DNA, the CDR3 is TGTGCCAGCAGCTCCCGGGGGGGGGCCAACACTGAAGCTTTCTTT. This codes for CASSSRGGANTEAFF.

Ten or more counts support this clonotype. The chain combines TRBV27 with TRBJ1-6, with a weak D call TRBD1 (6 bases). Deletions cut 7 bases from V and 7 bases from J, with 20 bases between. The germline V gene has CDR1 MNHEY and CDR2 SMNVEV (reference sequence). This CDR3 comprises 16 residues. The CDR3, as DNA: TGTGCCAGCACACCCCTACAGGGCACAATGAATTCACCCCTCCACTTT. Translation gives CASTPLQGTMNSPLHF.

With regard to this clonotype: A much bigger clone sits one base away, suggesting this may be a read error. This chain joins TRBV28 and TRBJ1-5, with D possibly being TRBD1 (6 bases). The CDR3 is 14 amino acids. CDR1 and CDR2 (germline): MDHEN, SYDVKM. Trimming took off 6 bases at V and 2 bases at J, with 11 bases between the two ends. CDR3 residues: CASRAGGGNQPQHF. The CDR3 nucleotides are TGTGCCAGCAGGGCTGGGGGCGGCAATCAGCCCCAGCATTTT.

In this sample, this clonotype turned up a few times. The genes are TRBV7-3 and TRBJ2-3; D unresolved. Trimming pared 8 bases from V and 5 bases from J, leaving 2 bases between. Germline-derived CDR1 and CDR2 are SGHTA and FQGTGA. This CDR3 is 9 amino acids long. CDR3 sequence (DNA): TGTGCCAGCGGAGATACGCAGTATTTT. As protein: CASGDTQYF.

In its sample, this clonotype was seen many times. This chain links TRBV4-1 with TRBJ2-2; 9 bases agree with TRBD2. Trimming took 0 bases from V and 7 from J; bases not matched to a gene: 6. This CDR3 comprises 16 residues. Germline V CDR1 and CDR2: MGHRA, YSYEKL. This chain's CDR3 is CASSQDAGGVSGELFF. CDR3 coding DNA: TGCGCCAGCAGCCAAGATGCGGGGGGGGTTAGCGGGGAGCTGTTTTTT.

The chain recombines TRBV2 with TRBJ2-7, with 7 positions matching TRBD1. CDR1 is SNHLY and CDR2 is FYNNEI in the germline V gene. The trim removed 8 bases at V and 3 bases at J, leaving 7 bases unmatched. The CDR3 is 13 residues long. CDR3 sequence: CASHRDRDYEQYF. CDR3 in DNA: TGTGCCAGCCACCGGGACAGAGACTACGAGCAGTACTTC.

There are many counts of this clonotype. The V gene is TRBV11-2, the J gene TRBJ1-1, with D maybe TRBD1 (5 bases). The ends were cut back, 2 bases at V and 2 bases at J, with 12 bases in the middle. The CDR3 consists of 15 residues. Germline V CDR1 and CDR2: SGHAT, FQNNGV. The CDR3 spells CASSLNGRGNTEAFF. CDR3 nucleotides: TGTGCCAGCAGCTTAAACGGGAGGGGTAACACTGAAGCTTTCTTT.

There are a few counts of this clonotype. CDR3 bases: TGTGCCAGCACCGGGACTAGCGGGACTAAGAGCTCCTACGAGCAGTACTTC. Protein product: CASTGTSGTKSSYEQYF. The chain combines TRBV6-6 with TRBJ2-7; 13 nucleotides align to TRBD2. V shed 7 bases, J shed 0 bases, and the junction held 9 bases outside the gene matches. The CDR3 is 17 amino acids. Germline CDR1 and CDR2: MNHNY and SVGAGI (reference sequence).

The J gene is TRBJ2-1, the V gene TRBV2; TRBD2 matches 7 bases. The CDR3 loop spans 15 amino acids. CDR1 SNHLY and CDR2 FYNNEI come from the germline V gene. The CDR3 loop is CALGRGGRSYNEQFF. CDR3 nucleotides: TGTGCGCTGGGGAGGGGAGGTCGCTCCTACAATGAGCAGTTCTTC.

V gene TRBV7-9 combines with J gene TRBJ1-6; 7 nucleotides match TRBD1. CDR3 length equals 14 residues. V dropped 1 base and J dropped 8; count of bases not matched to a gene: 2. In germline, CDR1 is SEHNR, CDR2 FQNEAQ (reference sequence). This CDR3 reads CASSLGRGYSPLHF. In DNA form, the CDR3 reads TGTGCCAGCAGCTTAGGCAGGGGGTATTCACCCCTCCACTTT.

At least ten counts were recorded for this clonotype. The gene calls are TRBV19 and TRBJ1-1; a weak D match, TRBD1 (5 bases). This CDR3 comprises 14 residues. V was clipped by 5 bases and J by 1 base, with 11 bases between them. Germline V gives CDR1 LNHDA, CDR2 SQIVND (reference sequence). The CDR3 coding sequence is TGTGCCAGTAGTTCGGGACCGCAGAACACTGAAGCTTTCTTT. This gives the protein CASSSGPQNTEAFF.

This chain links TRBV24-1 with TRBJ2-2, with TRBD2 as a possible D gene (7 bases). Germline CDR1 and CDR2: KGHDR and SFDVKD. Trimming removed 8 bases at V and 6 bases at J, with 21 bases between. The CDR3 covers 16 residues. This chain's CDR3 is CATTPMGGGLPGELFF. CDR3 coding DNA: TGTGCCACCACCCCGATGGGGGGGGGCCTGCCCGGGGAGCTGTTTTTT.

This clonotype was counted ten times or more. The chain employs TRBV20-1 and TRBJ1-2; D gene ambiguous. V lost 4 bases to trimming and J lost 1 base, with 10 bases between them. From germline, CDR1 is DFQATT and CDR2 SNEGSKA (reference sequence). The CDR3 is made up of 13 amino acids. CDR3 sequence: CSAKPEFNYGYTF. DNA for the CDR3: TGCAGTGCTAAACCCGAATTTAACTATGGCTACACCTTC.

This chain joins TRBV30 and TRBJ2-1; unclear D gene. Trimming took 0 bases from V and 1 from J, leaving 7 bases between them. CDR3 size: 14 residues. Germline CDR1 and CDR2: GTSNPN and SVGIG (reference sequence). CDR3 bases: TGTGCCTGGAGTGTATTGCGTTCCTACAATGAGCAGTTCTTC. Its translation is CAWSVLRSYNEQFF.